This entry describes one TCR beta chain. This receptor's antigen is unknown. Base qualities are not provided; no much larger clone lies one nucleotide away. The collaborating institutions used their own protocols to collect whole blood in K2EDTA tubes. For TCRbeta analysis, collaborators shipped samples in one of three forms: frozen whole blood, isolated PBMCs, or DNA extracted from either of those sample types. The data were obtained in a study of blood T cell repertoires in COVID-19 (dated by TCRdb to the early 2020s). Broadly, across the study: Collaborator samples came from the United States, Italy and Spain and covered acute and convalescent phases of COVID-19. The samples were drawn from the first 160 participants of the ongoing ImmuneRACE study and from roughly 1,300 subjects provided by 6 global collaborators. A de-identified subject ID, COVID-19 status, age in years and sex were almost always included in the sample metadata. The repertoires were made available in a free public database intended to serve as a resource for research on the immune response to SARS-CoV-2. The dataset comprised deeply sampled blood TCRbeta repertoires from subjects exposed to, actively infected with, or recovered from COVID-19. Where available, HLA class I and class II types were obtained from metadata supplied by the sample provider rather than from assay-based typing. The prospective study material was composed of cDNA or gDNA derived from T cells, B-cell-depleted T cells, or PBMCs.

V trim: 4 bases; J trim: 0 bases; unmatched bases: 18. The CDR3 has 19 amino acids, counting the end cysteine and phenylalanine. Only the CDR3 part of the read is kept: 57 bases, read in frame from the first base. Per the germline V gene, SGHRS is the CDR1 and YFSETQ is the CDR2. The paper's findings and limits, for the study overall: Clinical and demographic metadata were provided uncurated, with the amount varying by source and participant.

TCRbeta CDR3 regions were amplified from genomic DNA using the immunoSEQ Assay, a bias-controlled multiplex PCR. In the original analysis: Within the assay, amplification of reference gene primers was used to estimate how many nucleated cells each sample contained. Sequence reads were collapsed and filtered to measure the absolute abundance of every unique TCRbeta CDR3 rearrangement. Productive Simpson clonality was computed per sample as the square root of Simpson's diversity index over productive rearrangements. TCRdb holds this immuneACCESS table with in-frame rearrangements only. Some clones are missing; in checked studies, unresolved V genes explain under half, and the rest has no known cause. The V and J calls and clone size come from that table; D and trimming were worked out from the DNA. The sample has approximately 60,000 clones on record, approximately 79% of them singletons. Approximately 18% of the sample is in the top ten clones.

Recombination joined TRBV5-1 with TRBJ2-7; 8 bases in between match TRBD1. Sequencing was carried out using peripheral blood. The source is a man between 60 and 75 years old with acute or convalescent COVID-19. The CDR3 reads CASSLGVGQGRAISYEQYF. The DNA sequence is given as TGCGCCAGCAGCCTGGGGGTAGGACAGGGAAGGGCGATCTCCTACGAGCAGTACTTC.